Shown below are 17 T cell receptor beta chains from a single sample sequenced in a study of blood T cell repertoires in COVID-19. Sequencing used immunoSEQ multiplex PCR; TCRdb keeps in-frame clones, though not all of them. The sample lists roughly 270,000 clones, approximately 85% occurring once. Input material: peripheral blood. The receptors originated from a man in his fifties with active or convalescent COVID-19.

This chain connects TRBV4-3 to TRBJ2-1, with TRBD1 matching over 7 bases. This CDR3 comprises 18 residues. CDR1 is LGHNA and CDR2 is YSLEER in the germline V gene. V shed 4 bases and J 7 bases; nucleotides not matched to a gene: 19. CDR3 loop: CASSLSPGTAGGWNEQFF. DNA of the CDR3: TGCGCCAGCAGCCTATCACCCGGGACAGCTGGTGGGTGGAATGAGCAGTTCTTC.

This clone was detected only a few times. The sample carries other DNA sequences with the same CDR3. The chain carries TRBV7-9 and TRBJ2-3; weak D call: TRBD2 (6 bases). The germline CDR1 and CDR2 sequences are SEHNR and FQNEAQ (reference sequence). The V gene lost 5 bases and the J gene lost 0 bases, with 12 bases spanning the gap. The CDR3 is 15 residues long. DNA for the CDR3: TGTGCCAGCAGCCCCCAAGGGACTAGCACAGATACGCAGTATTTT. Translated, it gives CASSPQGTSTDTQYF.

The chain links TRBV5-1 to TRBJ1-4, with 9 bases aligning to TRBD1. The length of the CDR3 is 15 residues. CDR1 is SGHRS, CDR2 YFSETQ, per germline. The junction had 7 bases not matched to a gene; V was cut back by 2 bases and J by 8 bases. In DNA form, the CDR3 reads TGCGCCAGCAGCTTCTCCGGGACAGGGAGCGAAAAACTGTTTTTT. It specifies CASSFSGTGSEKLFF.

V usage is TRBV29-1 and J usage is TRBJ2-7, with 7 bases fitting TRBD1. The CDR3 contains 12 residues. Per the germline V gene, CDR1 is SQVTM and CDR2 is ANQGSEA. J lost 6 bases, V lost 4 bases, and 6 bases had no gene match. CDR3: CSVGPTGIEQYF. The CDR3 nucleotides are TGCAGCGTTGGACCGACAGGGATCGAGCAGTACTTC.

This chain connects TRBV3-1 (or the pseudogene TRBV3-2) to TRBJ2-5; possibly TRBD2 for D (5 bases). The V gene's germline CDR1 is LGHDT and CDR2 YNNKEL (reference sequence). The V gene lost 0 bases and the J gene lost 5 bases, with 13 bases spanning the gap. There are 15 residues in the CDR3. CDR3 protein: CASSQDLGIGETQYF. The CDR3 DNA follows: TGTGCCAGCAGCCAAGATCTCGGGATTGGGGAGACCCAGTACTTC.

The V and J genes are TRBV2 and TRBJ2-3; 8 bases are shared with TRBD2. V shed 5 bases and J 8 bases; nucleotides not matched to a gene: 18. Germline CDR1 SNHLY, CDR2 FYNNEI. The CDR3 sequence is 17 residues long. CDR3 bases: TGTGCCAGCAGTTACCGGGACATAAAGCGGGAGTCGGGTACGCAGTATTTT. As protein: CASSYRDIKRESGTQYF.

The DNA of the CDR3 is TGTGCCAGCAGCGATGCGTCCTACAATGAGCAGTTCTTC. Amino acid sequence: CASSDASYNEQFF. The V gene is TRBV9, the J gene TRBJ2-1; no firm D call. Germline CDR1 is SGDLS and CDR2 is YYNGEE. The length of the CDR3 is 13 residues. V lost 3 bases, J lost 1 base, and 5 bases lay in between. Supplemented by reference TRBV9 and TRBJ2-1, the full variable domain reads DSGVTQTPKHLITATGQRVTLRCSPRSGDLSVYWYQQSLDQGLQFLIQYYNGEERAKGNILERFSAQQFPDLHSELNLSSLELGDSALYFCASSDASYNEQFFGPGTRLTVL.

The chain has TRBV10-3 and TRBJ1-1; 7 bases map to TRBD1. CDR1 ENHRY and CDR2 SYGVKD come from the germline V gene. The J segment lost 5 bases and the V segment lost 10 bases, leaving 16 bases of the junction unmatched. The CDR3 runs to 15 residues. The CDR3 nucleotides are TGTGCCACGATTGACAGGGTCTTAACGGGGACTGAAGCTTTCTTT. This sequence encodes CATIDRVLTGTEAFF.

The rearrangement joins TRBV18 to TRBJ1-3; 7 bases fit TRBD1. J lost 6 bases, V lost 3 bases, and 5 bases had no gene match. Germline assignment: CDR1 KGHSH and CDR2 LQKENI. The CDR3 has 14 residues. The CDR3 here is CASSPGTAQNTIYF. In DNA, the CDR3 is TGTGCCAGCTCACCGGGGACAGCTCAAAACACCATATATTTT.

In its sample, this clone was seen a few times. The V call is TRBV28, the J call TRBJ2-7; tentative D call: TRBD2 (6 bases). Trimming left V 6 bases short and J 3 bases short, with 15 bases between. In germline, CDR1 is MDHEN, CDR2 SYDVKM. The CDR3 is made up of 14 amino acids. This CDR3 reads CASRGFPGGYEQYF. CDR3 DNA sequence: TGTGCCAGCAGGGGTTTCCCCGGGGGCTACGAGCAGTACTTC.

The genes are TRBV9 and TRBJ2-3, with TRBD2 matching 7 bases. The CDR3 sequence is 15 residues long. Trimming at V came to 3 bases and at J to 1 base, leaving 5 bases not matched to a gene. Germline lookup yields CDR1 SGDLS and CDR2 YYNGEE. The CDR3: CASSATAGRTDTQYF. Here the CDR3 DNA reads TGTGCCAGCAGCGCTACAGCGGGGCGCACAGATACGCAGTATTTT.

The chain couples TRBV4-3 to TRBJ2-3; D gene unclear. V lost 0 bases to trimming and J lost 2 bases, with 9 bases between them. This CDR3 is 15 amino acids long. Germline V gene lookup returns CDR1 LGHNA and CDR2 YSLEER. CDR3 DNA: TGCGCCAGCAGCCAAGATTTTAGAGTCACAGATACGCAGTATTTT. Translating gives CASSQDFRVTDTQYF.

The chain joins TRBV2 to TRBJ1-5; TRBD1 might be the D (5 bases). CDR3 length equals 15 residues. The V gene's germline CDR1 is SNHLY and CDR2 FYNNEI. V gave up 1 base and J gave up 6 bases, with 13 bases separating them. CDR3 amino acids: CASSEGRAGGQPQHF. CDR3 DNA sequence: TGTGCCAGCAGTGAAGGCAGGGCGGGGGGTCAGCCCCAGCATTTT.

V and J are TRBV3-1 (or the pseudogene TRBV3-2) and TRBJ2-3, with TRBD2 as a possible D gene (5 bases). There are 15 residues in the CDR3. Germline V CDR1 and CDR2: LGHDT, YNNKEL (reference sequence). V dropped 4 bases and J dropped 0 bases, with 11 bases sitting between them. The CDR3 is CASSPMRVSTDTQYF. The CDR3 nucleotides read TGTGCCAGCAGCCCGATGAGGGTGAGCACAGATACGCAGTATTTT.

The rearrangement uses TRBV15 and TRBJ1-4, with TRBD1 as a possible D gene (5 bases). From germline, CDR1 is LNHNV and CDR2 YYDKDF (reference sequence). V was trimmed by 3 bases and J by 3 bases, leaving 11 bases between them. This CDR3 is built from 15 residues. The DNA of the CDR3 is TGTGCCACCAGCAGGGATAGACAGCCTAATGAAAAACTGTTTTTT. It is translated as CATSRDRQPNEKLFF.

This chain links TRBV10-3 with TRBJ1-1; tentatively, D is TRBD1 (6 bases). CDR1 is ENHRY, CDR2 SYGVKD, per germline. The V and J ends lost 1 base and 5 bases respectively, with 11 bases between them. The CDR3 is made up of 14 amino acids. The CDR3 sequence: CAISEWRGGTEAFF. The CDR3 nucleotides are TGTGCCATCAGTGAGTGGAGGGGGGGGACTGAAGCTTTCTTT.

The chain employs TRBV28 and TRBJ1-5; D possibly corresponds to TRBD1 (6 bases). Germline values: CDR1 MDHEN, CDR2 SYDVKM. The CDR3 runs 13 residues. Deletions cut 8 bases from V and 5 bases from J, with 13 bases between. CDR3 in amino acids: CASLTGSHQPQHF. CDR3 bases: TGTGCCAGCCTCACAGGGAGTCATCAGCCCCAGCATTTT.